This TCR beta chain was recovered during a study of identical twins. General observations from the study: Analyses of zero insertions could, in part, be confounded by invariant MAIT and iNKT cells.

V lost 1 base and J lost 4; bases outside the gene matches: 6. The germline V gene has CDR1 SGHTA and CDR2 FQGNSA. The CDR3 consists of 16 residues. Concerning this clonotype: What it binds is not known.

MiXCR, run by TCRdb on the 5' RACE reads, gives a single entry per CDR3 protein. Of a few hundred thousand distinct CDR3 sequences in the sample, about a fifth were seen once. This clonotype was obtained from a man in his fifties or sixties in good health. This chain uses TRBV7-2 with TRBJ1-5; 8 bases agree with TRBD1. Sample: naive T cells sorted from blood. CDR3 amino acids: CASSLDRGRANQPQHF. The DNA of the CDR3 is TGTGCCAGCAGCTTAGACAGGGGGAGGGCGAATCAGCCCCAGCATTTT. Filled out from reference TRBV7-2 and TRBJ1-5, the complete variable domain reads GAGVSQSPSNKVTEKGKDVELRCDPISGHTALYWYRQSLGQGLEFLIYFQGNSAPDKSGLPSDRFSAERTGGSVSTLTIQRTQQEDSAVYLCASSLDRGRANQPQHFGDGTRLSIL.